The present T cell receptor beta chain was sequenced within a study of cytomegalovirus exposure and HLA in healthy donors. The germline CDR1 and CDR2 sequences are WSHSY and SAAADI. Trimming pared 7 bases from V and 4 bases from J, leaving 13 bases between. The CDR3 contains 13 residues. The assay was immunoSEQ multiplex PCR, and TCRdb's table has in-frame clones only and misses some. Found here are 100,000 to 150,000 clones, roughly 87% of them singletons; the top ten hold more than 0.95%. This clone has only a few counts. The receptor was isolated from a woman between 18 and 29 years old in good health and CMV-seronegative. The chain joins TRBV10-2 to TRBJ1-1; D gene ambiguous. Source material: PBMCs. CDR3: CASTRGLPTEAFF. Written as DNA, the CDR3 is TGCGCCAGCACTAGAGGACTGCCCACTGAAGCTTTCTTT.